This is a list of T cell receptor beta chains from one sample in a study of blood T cell repertoires in COVID-19. The data were produced by immunoSEQ multiplex PCR, yet TCRdb's version contains in-frame clones alone and is incomplete. The data show approximately 300,000 clones, over 75% seen once. Sequences were obtained from PBMCs or T cells enriched from blood (not recorded which). These receptors all stem from a woman between 18 and 29 years old who had recovered from COVID-19. Both conserved end residues are part of each CDR3. Each record gives: clone size, J gene, D gene, V gene, CDR3 DNA, CDR3 protein. A D gene is named only where the DNA matches it firmly. Size values are once, few and many counts, or a class for expanded clones, and some rows have none.

- TRBJ1-5 - TRBV11-3 TGTGCCAGCAGCTTCTCGGGCAGGGGTTATAGCAATCAGCCCCAGCATTTT CASSFSGRGYSNQPQHF
- TRBJ2-1 - TRBV13 TGTGCCAGCAGCTTTACAGGGAGCTCCTACAATGAGCAGTTCTTC CASSFTGSSYNEQFF
- TRBJ1-3 - TRBV21-1 TGTGCCAGCAGCCAGACAGGGTGCTCTGGAAACACCATATATTTT CASSQTGCSGNTIYF
- TRBJ1-2 - TRBV6-2/TRBV6-3 TGTGCCAGCAGTTACCCCAGCCTAGCTAACTATGGCTACACCTTC CASSYPSLANYGYTF
- TRBJ2-2 TRBD1 TRBV9 TGTGCCAGCAGCGCCTTCCAGGGGGCGGCCGGGGAGCTGTTTTTT CASSAFQGAAGELFF
- TRBJ2-1 - TRBV27 TGTGCCAGCAGTTCGGTGCTAGTGGCTGAGCAGTTCTTC CASSSVLVAEQFF
- TRBJ1-2 TRBD1 TRBV5-4 TGTGCCAGCAGCCCGGGGGCGACAGGGGGCGGCTATGGCTACACCTTC CASSPGATGGGYGYTF
- TRBJ1-1 - TRBV5-1 TGCGCCAGCAGCTTGGCCCTTGAGGAAGATGAAGCTTTCTTT CASSLALEEDEAFF
- TRBJ2-5 TRBD2 TRBV7-9 TGTGCCAGCAGCTTAGCGGCGGGAGGAAGAGAGACCCAGTACTTC CASSLAAGGRETQYF
- TRBJ2-3 - TRBV9 TGTGCCAGCAGCCCCTACTTAAGCTTAGGCACAGATACGCAGTATTTT CASSPYLSLGTDTQYF
- TRBJ1-1 - TRBV3-1/TRBV3-2 TGTGCCAGCAGCCAAGAAGGTAACAGAAGTGGTGCGAACACTGAAGCTTTCTTT CASSQEGNRSGANTEAFF
- TRBJ1-5 - TRBV19 TGTGCCAGTAGTATAGATCCAGGCAGACAGCCCCAGCATTTT CASSIDPGRQPQHF
- TRBJ2-7 TRBD1 TRBV5-1 TGCGCCAGCAGCGCCAGGGGGCGGGACGAGCAGTACTTC CASSARGRDEQYF
- TRBJ2-3 - TRBV10-3 TGTGCCATCAGTGAGGCGTACAGGACCACAGATACGCAGTATTTT CAISEAYRTTDTQYF
- TRBJ2-7 - TRBV28 TGTGCCAGCAGTTACAGCCCTTTGGGGCAGTACTTC CASSYSPLGQYF
few TRBJ1-2 - TRBV21-1 TGTGCCAGCAGCAAATGCGGGAAACCTAACTATGGCTACACCTTC CASSKCGKPNYGYTF
few TRBJ2-2 TRBD2 TRBV2 TGTGCCAGCAGCGACTCCGGGGGGGCTGCCACCGGGGAGCTGTTTTTT CASSDSGGAATGELFF
- TRBJ1-1 - TRBV19 TGTGCCAGTAGTGCTATAGACCGGGTCGGAGTGGACACTGAAGCTTTCTTT CASSAIDRVGVDTEAFF
few TRBJ2-3 - TRBV2 TGTGCCAGCAGCCCTGGAGGACTCTACACAGATACGCAGTATTTT CASSPGGLYTDTQYF
- TRBJ2-7 TRBD2 TRBV28 TGTGCCAGCAGTCCAGGACTAGCGGGAGTGGGCTACGAGCAGTACTTC CASSPGLAGVGYEQYF
- TRBJ1-1 TRBD1 TRBV9 TGTGCCAGCAGCTTGGGACAGGGCAACAGGAACACTGAAGCTTTCTTT CASSLGQGNRNTEAFF
- TRBJ1-1 TRBD1 TRBV2 TGTGCCAGCATCCCCGGGACAGGGGCCACTGAAGCTTTCTTT CASIPGTGATEAFF
- TRBJ2-6 - TRBV7-7 TGTGCCAGCAGCTTAGGGACAAGGTCAACCTCTGGGGCCAACGTCCTGACTTTC CASSLGTRSTSGANVLTF
- TRBJ2-7 - TRBV24-1 TGTGCCCCCGATTTTACTGTTTCTCGGTACGAGCAGTACTTC CAPDFTVSRYEQYF
many TRBJ2-2 TRBD1 TRBV11-2 TGTGCCAGCAGCTTGGGAACCAGGGGGCGGGACACCGGGGAGCTGTTTTTT CASSLGTRGRDTGELFF
- TRBJ1-2 TRBD1 TRBV2 TGTGCCAGCAGTGAAGGCGGGACAGGCCTGTTCTATGGCTACACCTTC CASSEGGTGLFYGYTF
- TRBJ2-7 TRBD1 TRBV7-9 TGTGCCAGCAGCTCGCCGACAGGGGAGGTGTACGAGCAGTACTTC CASSSPTGEVYEQYF
- TRBJ1-1 - TRBV19 TGTGCCAGTAGCCCCTGGGAAGGGGGCACTGAAGCTTTCTTT CASSPWEGGTEAFF
- TRBJ1-5 TRBD1 TRBV28 TGTGCCAGCAGTCTCCAGACAGGGGTGAGCAATCAGCCCCAGCATTTT CASSLQTGVSNQPQHF
- TRBJ2-5 - TRBV24-1 TGTGCCACCAGTGATTCTAAGATGAACAGGGTTTCGGTAGAGACCCAGTACTTC CATSDSKMNRVSVETQYF
- TRBJ2-1 TRBD2 TRBV5-4 TGTGCCAGCAGCTTCTTCGCGGCTAGCGGGGGGGGCAATGAGCAGTTCTTC CASSFFAASGGGNEQFF
few TRBJ2-7 TRBD2 TRBV9 TGTGCCAGCAGCGTAGCACCGGGAGGCCTCTCCTACGAGCAGTACTTC CASSVAPGGLSYEQYF
many TRBJ2-1 TRBD2 TRBV19 TGTGCCAGTCAACTAGCGGGGTTCTCCTACAATGAGCAGTTCTTC CASQLAGFSYNEQFF
- TRBJ1-5 - TRBV7-9 TGTGCCAGCAGCCCCGTCGGGGAGACGCAGCCCCAGCATTTT CASSPVGETQPQHF
- TRBJ1-5 - TRBV5-4 TGTGCCAGCAGCTTGGAAGGGGGCAATCAGCCCCAGCATTTT CASSLEGGNQPQHF
- TRBJ1-2 - TRBV3-1/TRBV3-2 TGTGCCAGCAGCCTGACCCTGGGGAGGGACTACACCTTC CASSLTLGRDYTF
- TRBJ1-5 - TRBV28 TGTGCCAGCAGTATTGGGCCAGGGGATAGCAATCAGCCCCAGCATTTT CASSIGPGDSNQPQHF
- TRBJ2-7 - TRBV18 TGTGCCAGCTCACCACCGGGTATGGGCAGCTCCTACGAGCAGTACTTC CASSPPGMGSSYEQYF
- TRBJ2-5 - TRBV30 TGTGCCTGGAGTGTACCAGGACAAGAAGAGACCCAGTACTTC CAWSVPGQEETQYF
- TRBJ2-5 - TRBV4-1 TGCGCCAGCAGCCTCGTGCGGGGCCAAGAGACCCAGTACTTC CASSLVRGQETQYF
- TRBJ1-1 - TRBV10-1 TGCGCCAGCAGTGAATGGGGGGTCAATGAGATGAACACTGAAGCTTTCTTT CASSEWGVNEMNTEAFF
- TRBJ1-1 - TRBV9 TGTGCCAGCAGCCCTCCCGCGTCAACAGGAGCTTTCTTT CASSPPASTGAFF
- TRBJ2-3 TRBD2 TRBV11-2 TGTGCCAGCAGCTATGACCTATGGGGAGCGGGATATAGCACAGATACGCAGTATTTT CASSYDLWGAGYSTDTQYF
- TRBJ1-5 TRBD1 TRBV28 TGTGCCAGCAGTTCATCAGGGGGCGGTCAGCCCCAGCATTTT CASSSSGGGQPQHF
- TRBJ1-3 - TRBV6-5 TGTGCCAGCAGTTACTCTAAGGGGTATGGAAACACCATATATTTT CASSYSKGYGNTIYF
- TRBJ2-5 TRBD2 TRBV13 TGTGCCAGCAGCTTAGGGCTAGCGGGGGTGCTAGGAGAGACCCAGTACTTC CASSLGLAGVLGETQYF
once TRBJ1-1 - TRBV7-9 TGTGCCAGCAGGGGGAGCATGAACACTGAAGCTTTCTTT CASRGSMNTEAFF
- TRBJ2-7 TRBD1 TRBV3-1/TRBV3-2 TGTGCCACCTCTCGTGGACAGGGCGGCTACGAGCAGTACTTC CATSRGQGGYEQYF
- TRBJ2-2 TRBD1 TRBV19 TGTGCCAGTAGTACGACCGGGACAGGGGGCACCGGGGAGCTGTTTTTT CASSTTGTGGTGELFF
few TRBJ2-5 - TRBV19 TGTGCCAGTAGTCCCCTATTGCACCCAGAGACCCAGTACTTC CASSPLLHPETQYF